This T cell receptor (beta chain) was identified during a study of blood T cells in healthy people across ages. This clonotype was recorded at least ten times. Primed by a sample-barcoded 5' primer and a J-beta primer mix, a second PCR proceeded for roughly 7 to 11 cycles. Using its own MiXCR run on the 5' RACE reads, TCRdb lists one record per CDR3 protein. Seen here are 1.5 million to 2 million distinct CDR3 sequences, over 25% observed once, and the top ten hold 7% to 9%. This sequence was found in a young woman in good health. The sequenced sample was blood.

This CDR3 reads CASSYVGGNEQFF. CDR3 sequence (DNA): TGTGCCAGCAGTTACGTAGGCGGCAATGAGCAGTTCTTC. The chain employs TRBV6-6 and TRBJ2-1; unclear D gene. V shed 2 bases and J shed 6 bases, with 8 bases lying between them. The CDR3 is 13 amino acids. Germline CDR1 reads MNHNY; CDR2 reads SVGAGI (reference sequence).